The next 5 T cell receptor beta chains were all read from a single sample in a study of blood T cell repertoires in COVID-19 (TCRdb year 2020). The library was prepared using the immunoSEQ multiplex PCR assay. This immuneACCESS table, as held by TCRdb, lists in-frame sequences with V and J called but not all clones. Of the missing ones, under half trace to an unresolved V gene in checked studies; the others have no known cause. For this sample the table gives 200,000 to 250,000 clones, of which more than 65% were detected only once. The leading ten clones occupy about 2.4% of the sample. Sequencing was carried out using peripheral blood. These TCRs come from a woman aged 55 to 70 with acute or convalescent COVID-19.

The V gene is TRBV9, the J gene TRBJ2-1; TRBD2 is a possible D gene (5 bases). The V gene's germline CDR1 is SGDLS and CDR2 YYNGEE. The CDR3 contains 12 residues. V was clipped by 5 bases and J by 4 bases, with 7 bases between them. For the CDR3, the DNA is TGTGCCAGCAGTACGGGGTACAATGAGCAGTTCTTC. Protein sequence: CASSTGYNEQFF.

The J gene is TRBJ1-5, the V gene TRBV4-3, with TRBD1 as a possible D gene (6 bases). Trimming shortened V by 0 bases and J by 5 bases, and 11 bases separated the two germline ends. The germline V gene has CDR1 LGHNA and CDR2 YSLEER. The CDR3 sequence is 15 residues long. The CDR3 bases are TGCGCCAGCAGCCAAGATCGTCAGGGGTATCAGCCCCAGCATTTT. This gives the protein CASSQDRQGYQPQHF.

As DNA, the CDR3 is TGCGCCAGCAGCTTGGAGATGGGGGCGCCGGGAGGCTACACCTTC. It is translated as CASSLEMGAPGGYTF. V and J are TRBV5-1 and TRBJ1-2, with D possibly matching TRBD1 (6 bases). CDR1 and CDR2 from the germline V gene are SGHRS and YFSETQ. V dropped 0 bases and J dropped 8 bases, with 17 bases sitting between them. The CDR3 runs to 15 residues. Variable domain in full (rest from reference TRBV5-1 and TRBJ1-2): KAGVTQTPRYLIKTRGQQVTLSCSPISGHRSVSWYQQTPGQGLQFLFEYFSETQRNKGNFPGRFSGRQFSNSRSEMNVSTLELGDSALYLCASSLEMGAPGGYTFGSGTRLTVV.

The chain is built from TRBV5-4 and TRBJ1-1; 7 bases align to TRBD1. V was pared by 3 bases and J by 5 bases, with 10 bases of the junction left unmatched. CDR1 SGHNT and CDR2 YYREEE come from the germline V gene (reference sequence). The CDR3 is made up of 15 amino acids. CDR3 residues: CASSWPGQRRTEAFF. Here the CDR3 DNA reads TGTGCCAGCAGCTGGCCGGGACAGAGGAGGACTGAAGCTTTCTTT.

The J gene is TRBJ2-7, the V gene TRBV5-1; 8 positions agree with TRBD2. This CDR3 region has 14 residues. Germline-derived CDR1 and CDR2 are SGHRS and YFSETQ. J was trimmed by 4 bases and V by 3 bases; bases with no gene match: 6. The CDR3 DNA reads as TGCGCCAGCAGCTCGGGACTAGTTCCATACGAGCAGTACTTC. Translation gives CASSSGLVPYEQYF.